The 12 T cell receptor beta chains below all came from one sample that was sequenced in a study of Ad26.COV2.S vaccination and SARS-CoV-2 variants. As to treatment: about 20 received Ad26.COV2.S at low or high dose, single or two shots; about 5 received placebo; per-sample allocation not given. Sampling took place 63 days after the first vaccine or placebo injection. Libraries were prepared by immunoSEQ multiplex PCR; TCRdb keeps only in-frame clonotypes and omits some of them. The sample yields roughly 350,000 clones, about 87% seen once. Material: peripheral blood, obtained in a trial of Ad26.COV2.S vaccine versus placebo. These TCRs come from a person between 18 and 65 years old who received the Ad26.COV2.S COVID-19 vaccine or a placebo.

The rearrangement links TRBV28 to TRBJ2-6; D is perhaps TRBD1 (6 bases). This CDR3 has 17 residues. From germline, CDR1 is MDHEN and CDR2 SYDVKM. V dropped 1 base and J dropped 2 bases, with 12 bases sitting between them. The CDR3 sequence: CASSLLLGAAGANVLTF. CDR3 coding DNA: TGTGCCAGCAGTTTATTGCTGGGGGCCGCTGGGGCCAACGTCCTGACTTTC. Combining the CDR3 with reference TRBV28 and TRBJ2-6 gives the whole variable domain DVKVTQSSRYLVKRTGEKVFLECVQDMDHENMFWYRQDPGLGLRLIYFSYDVKMKEKGDIPEGYSVSREKKERFSLILESASTNQTSMYLCASSLLLGAAGANVLTFGAGSRLTVL.

A few counts support this clone. V usage is TRBV18 and J usage is TRBJ2-1, with 14 bases that match TRBD2. The CDR3 has 17 residues. Trimming took 1 base from V and 2 from J; bases not matched to a gene: 1. Germline lookup yields CDR1 KGHSH and CDR2 LQKENI. The CDR3 DNA reads as TGTGCCAGCTCACCACGGGGACTAGCGGGGGCCTACAATGAGCAGTTCTTC. Translation gives CASSPRGLAGAYNEQFF.

Only a few counts were recorded for this clone. This chain uses TRBV27 with TRBJ1-3, with no clear D. The V gene's germline CDR1 is MNHEY and CDR2 SMNVEV (reference sequence). CDR3 length: 13 residues. The germline V and J ends were trimmed by 2 bases and 1 base, with 3 bases remaining between them. The CDR3 spells CASSLLSGNTIYF. The CDR3 region has the DNA TGTGCCAGCAGTTTACTATCTGGAAACACCATATATTTT.

V usage is TRBV6-2 or TRBV6-3 and J usage is TRBJ1-5; 8 positions match TRBD1. V lost 2 bases, J lost 7 bases, and 13 bases stayed unmatched. Germline assignment: CDR1 MNHEY and CDR2 SVGEGT. The CDR3 consists of 17 residues. CDR3 nucleotide sequence: TGTGCCAGCAGTTACCCCCCTGCGGGGACAGGACGACAGCCCCAGCATTTT. It is translated as CASSYPPAGTGRQPQHF.

This clone has just one count. J is TRBJ1-4 and V is TRBV13; perhaps TRBD1 as D (6 bases). The germline V gene encodes CDR1 PRHDT and CDR2 FYEKMQ (reference sequence). Trimming cost V 5 bases and J 10 bases, with 20 bases left between them. This CDR3 is built from 15 residues. This chain's CDR3 is CASSPSQGRIGKLFF. The CDR3 DNA is TGTGCCAGCAGCCCCTCACAGGGCCGGATCGGAAAACTGTTTTTT.

This chain links TRBV5-1 with TRBJ2-3; TRBD2 aligns across 8 bases. The CDR3 extends over 15 amino acids. Germline-derived CDR1 and CDR2 are SGHRS and YFSETQ. Trimming removed 1 base from V and 4 bases from J; junction bases left unmatched: 5. The CDR3 here is CASSLSGSGADTQYF. DNA of the CDR3: TGCGCCAGCAGCTTGAGCGGGAGTGGCGCAGATACGCAGTATTTT.

The chain has TRBV7-2 and TRBJ2-3; D call uncertain. Trimming shortened V by 5 bases and J by 2 bases, and 5 bases separated the two germline ends. Looked up from germline, CDR1 is SGHTA and CDR2 is FQGNSA. This CDR3 has 12 residues. CDR3 sequence reads: CASSPHTDTQYF. CDR3 DNA: TGTGCCAGCAGCCCCCACACAGATACGCAGTATTTT.

V and J are TRBV2 and TRBJ2-6; D call uncertain. Germline V gives CDR1 SNHLY, CDR2 FYNNEI. V was shortened by 2 bases and J by 0 bases, with 8 bases between the two germline ends. This CDR3 region has 16 residues. CDR3 bases: TGTGCCAGCAGTGAAATCAGGATCTCTGGGGCCAACGTCCTGACTTTC. This codes for CASSEIRISGANVLTF.

The chain has TRBV28 and TRBJ2-7; a weak D match, TRBD1 (5 bases). Trimming took off 6 bases at V and 4 bases at J, with 16 bases between the two ends. CDR3 size: 14 residues. The germline gives CDR1 MDHEN, CDR2 SYDVKM. The CDR3 region is CASSVNKGKYEQYF. The CDR3 DNA sequence: TGTGCCAGCAGCGTAAACAAGGGGAAGTACGAGCAGTACTTC.

CDR3 residues: CASSPGGGETQYF. CDR3 in DNA: TGTGCCAGCAGCCCAGGGGGGGGAGAGACCCAGTACTTC. The chain has TRBV7-9 and TRBJ2-5; D may match TRBD1 or TRBD2 (7 bases each). With 5 bases removed from V and 4 bases from J, the gap between germline ends came to 11 bases. Germline V gene lookup returns CDR1 SEHNR and CDR2 FQNEAQ (reference sequence). This CDR3 is built from 13 residues.

This chain uses TRBV5-8 with TRBJ2-7, with TRBD1 matching 9 bases. V gave up 3 bases and J gave up 7 bases; unmatched junction bases: 5. The length of the CDR3 is 13 residues. Germline V gives CDR1 SGHTS, CDR2 YDEGEE. The CDR3 DNA follows: TGTGCCAGCAGCTGGGACAGGGTGAGAGAGCAGTACTTC. It yields the protein CASSWDRVREQYF.

The DNA for the CDR3 is TGTGCCAGCAGTGAAGCAGCGCAAGGGCCCCAGCATTTT. It encodes CASSEAAQGPQHF. This chain links TRBV6-1 with TRBJ1-5; D unclear. V shed 0 bases and J shed 9 bases, with 9 bases lying between them. Per germline, CDR1 MNHNS and CDR2 SASEGT. The CDR3 length is 13 residues.